This TCR beta chain came from a study of control samples from healthy donors and cancer patients. The germline V gene has CDR1 MNHEY and CDR2 SVGAGI. With 4 bases removed from V and 1 base from J, the gap between germline ends came to 16 bases. This CDR3 is 16 amino acids long. The protocol was immunoSEQ multiplex PCR, while the TCRdb copy is restricted to in-frame clones and leaves out a portion. The sample has fewer than 200,000 clones, around 96% seen once. The chain recombines TRBV6-5 with TRBJ1-1, with TRBD1 as a possible D gene (5 bases). Sequencing was carried out using blood. The receptor was derived from a woman in her twenties or thirties in good health. The chain's CDR3 is CASSWSYGAANTEAFF. CDR3 in DNA: TGTGCCAGCAGTTGGTCGTATGGGGCGGCGAACACTGAAGCTTTCTTT.